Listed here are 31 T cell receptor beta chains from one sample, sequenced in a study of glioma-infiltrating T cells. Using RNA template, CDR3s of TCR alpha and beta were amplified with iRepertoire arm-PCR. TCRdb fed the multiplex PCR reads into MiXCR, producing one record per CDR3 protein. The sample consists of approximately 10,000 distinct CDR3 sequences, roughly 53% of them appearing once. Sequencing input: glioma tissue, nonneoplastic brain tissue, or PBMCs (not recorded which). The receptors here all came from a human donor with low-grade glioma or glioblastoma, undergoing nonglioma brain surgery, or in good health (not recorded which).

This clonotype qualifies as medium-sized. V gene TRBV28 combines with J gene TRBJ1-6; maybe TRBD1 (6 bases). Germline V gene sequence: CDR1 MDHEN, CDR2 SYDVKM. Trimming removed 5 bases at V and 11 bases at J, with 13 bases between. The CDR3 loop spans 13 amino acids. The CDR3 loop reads CASSNTGRTPLHF. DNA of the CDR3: TGTGCCAGCAGTAACACAGGGAGGACACCCCTCCACTTT.

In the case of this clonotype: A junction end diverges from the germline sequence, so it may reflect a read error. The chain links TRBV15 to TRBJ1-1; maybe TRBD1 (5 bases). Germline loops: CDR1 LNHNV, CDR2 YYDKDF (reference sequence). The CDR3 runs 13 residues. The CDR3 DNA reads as TGTGCCACCAGCAAACGGACGGACACTGAAGATTTCTTT. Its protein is CATSKRTDTEDFF.

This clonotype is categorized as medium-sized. The CDR3 region is CASGPSGSSYNEQFF. Written as DNA, the CDR3 is TGTGCCAGCGGACCTAGCGGGAGTAGTTACAATGAGCAGTTCTTC. This rearrangement joins TRBV6-2 or TRBV6-3 to TRBJ2-1, with 10 bases lining up with TRBD2. The V and J ends lost 8 bases and 4 bases, in that order; junction bases with no gene match: 8. Germline V gives CDR1 MNHEY, CDR2 SVGEGT. This CDR3 has 15 residues.

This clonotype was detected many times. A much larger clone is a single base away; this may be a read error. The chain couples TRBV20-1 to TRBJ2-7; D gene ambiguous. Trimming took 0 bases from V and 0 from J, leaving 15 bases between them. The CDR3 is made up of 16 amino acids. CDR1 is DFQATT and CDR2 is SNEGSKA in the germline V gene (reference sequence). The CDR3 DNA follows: TGCAGTGCTAGAGATCTCATCGTGACGAGCTCCTACGAGCAGTACTTC. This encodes CSARDLIVTSSYEQYF.

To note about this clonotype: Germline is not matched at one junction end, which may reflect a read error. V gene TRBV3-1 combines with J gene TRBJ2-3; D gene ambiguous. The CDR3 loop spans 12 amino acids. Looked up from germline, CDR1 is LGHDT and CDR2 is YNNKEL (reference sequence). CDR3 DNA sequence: TGTGCAAGCAGCCAAGGAGTTTATACGCAGTATTTT. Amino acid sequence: CASSQGVYTQYF.

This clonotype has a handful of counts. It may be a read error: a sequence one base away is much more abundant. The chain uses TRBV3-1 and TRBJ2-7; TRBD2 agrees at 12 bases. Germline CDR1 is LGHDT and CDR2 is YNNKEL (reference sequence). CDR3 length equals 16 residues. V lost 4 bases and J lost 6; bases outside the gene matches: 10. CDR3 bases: TGTGCCAGCAGCCCGAGAGCTCTAGCGGGAGGGACCGAGCAGTACTTC. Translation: CASSPRALAGGTEQYF.

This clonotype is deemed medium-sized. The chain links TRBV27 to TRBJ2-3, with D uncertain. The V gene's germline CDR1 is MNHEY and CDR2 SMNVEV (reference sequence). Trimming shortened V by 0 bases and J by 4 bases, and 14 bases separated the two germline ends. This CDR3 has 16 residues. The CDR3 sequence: CASSLSRTLIADTQYF. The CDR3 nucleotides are TGTGCCAGCAGTTTATCAAGAACCCTGATCGCAGATACGCAGTATTTT.

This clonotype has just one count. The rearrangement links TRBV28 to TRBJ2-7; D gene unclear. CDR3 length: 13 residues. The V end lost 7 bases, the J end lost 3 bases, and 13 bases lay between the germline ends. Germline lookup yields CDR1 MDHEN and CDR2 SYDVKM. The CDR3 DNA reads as TGTGCCAGCACCACGCCGGGTCTCTACGAGCAGTACTTC. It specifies CASTTPGLYEQYF.

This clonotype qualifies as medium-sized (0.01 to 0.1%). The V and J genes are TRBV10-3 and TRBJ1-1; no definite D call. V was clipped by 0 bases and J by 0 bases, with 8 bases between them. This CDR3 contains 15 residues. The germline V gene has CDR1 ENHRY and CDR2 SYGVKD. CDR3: CAISESQDLNTEAFF. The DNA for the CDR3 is TGTGCCATCAGTGAGTCCCAGGACCTGAACACTGAAGCTTTCTTT.

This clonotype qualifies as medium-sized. CDR3 sequence: CATSDPTRQSREQFF. DNA of the CDR3: TGTGCCACCAGTGATCCTACGAGACAGTCTCGGGAGCAGTTCTTC. The rearrangement joins TRBV24-1 to TRBJ2-1, with a tentative D call TRBD1 (5 bases). In germline, CDR1 is KGHDR, CDR2 SFDVKD. V gave up 3 bases and J gave up 10 bases, with 18 bases separating them. This CDR3 has 15 amino acids.

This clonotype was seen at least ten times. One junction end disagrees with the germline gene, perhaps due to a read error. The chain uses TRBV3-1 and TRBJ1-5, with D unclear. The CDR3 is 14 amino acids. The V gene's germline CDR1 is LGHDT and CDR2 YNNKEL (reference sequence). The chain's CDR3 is CAISPSYGNQPQHF. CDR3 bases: TGTGCCATCAGCCCCTCTTACGGGAATCAGCCCCAGCATTTT. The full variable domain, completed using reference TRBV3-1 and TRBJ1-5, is DTAVSQTPKYLVTQMGNDKSIKCEQNLGHDTMYWYKQDSKKFLKIMFSYNNKELIINETVPNRFSPKSPDKAHLNLHINSLELGDSAVYFCAISPSYGNQPQHFGDGTRLSIL.

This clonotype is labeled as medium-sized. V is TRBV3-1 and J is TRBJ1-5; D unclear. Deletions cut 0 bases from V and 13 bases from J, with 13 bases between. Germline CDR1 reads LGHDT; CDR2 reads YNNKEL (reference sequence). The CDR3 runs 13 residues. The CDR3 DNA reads TGTGCCAGCAGCCAAGATCGCCTCGCTCTACAGCATTTT. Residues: CASSQDRLALQHF.

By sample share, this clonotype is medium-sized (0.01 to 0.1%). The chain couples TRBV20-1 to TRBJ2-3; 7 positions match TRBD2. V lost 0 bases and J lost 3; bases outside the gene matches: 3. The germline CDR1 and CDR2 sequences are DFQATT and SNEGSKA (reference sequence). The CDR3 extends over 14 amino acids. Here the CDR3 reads CSARESAGTDTQYF. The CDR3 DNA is TGCAGTGCTAGAGAGTCAGCGGGAACAGATACGCAGTATTTT.

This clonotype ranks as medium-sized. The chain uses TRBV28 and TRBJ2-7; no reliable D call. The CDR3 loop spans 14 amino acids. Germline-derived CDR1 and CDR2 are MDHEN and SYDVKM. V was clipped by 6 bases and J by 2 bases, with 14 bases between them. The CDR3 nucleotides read TGTGCCAGCAGCCTCGCTACCTTGACCTACGAGCAGTACTTC. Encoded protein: CASSLATLTYEQYF.

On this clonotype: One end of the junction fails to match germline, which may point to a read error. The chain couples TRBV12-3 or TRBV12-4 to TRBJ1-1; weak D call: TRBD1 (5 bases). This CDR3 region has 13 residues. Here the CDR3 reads CARSQGVKAEDFF. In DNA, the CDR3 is TGTGCCAGAAGCCAGGGTGTAAAGGCTGAAGATTTCTTT.

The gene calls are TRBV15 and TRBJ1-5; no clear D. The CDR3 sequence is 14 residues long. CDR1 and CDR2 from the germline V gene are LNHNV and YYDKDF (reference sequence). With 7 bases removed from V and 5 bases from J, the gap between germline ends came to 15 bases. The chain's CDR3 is CATIEVGSDQPQHF. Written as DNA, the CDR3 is TGTGCCACCATAGAGGTAGGGAGCGATCAGCCCCAGCATTTT.

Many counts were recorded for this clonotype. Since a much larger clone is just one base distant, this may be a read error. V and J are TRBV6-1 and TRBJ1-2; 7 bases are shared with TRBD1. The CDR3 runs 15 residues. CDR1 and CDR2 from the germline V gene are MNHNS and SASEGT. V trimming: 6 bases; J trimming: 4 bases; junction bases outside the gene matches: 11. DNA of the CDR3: TGTGCCAGCAGAACAGACAGGGAGTCCCTCTATGGCTACACCTTC. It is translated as CASRTDRESLYGYTF.

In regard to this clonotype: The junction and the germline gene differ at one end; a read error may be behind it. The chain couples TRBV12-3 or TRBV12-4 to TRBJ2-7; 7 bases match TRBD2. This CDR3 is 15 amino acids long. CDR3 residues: CASSFSGRTTYGQYF. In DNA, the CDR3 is TGTGCCAGCAGCTTTTCCGGGAGGACCACCTACGGGCAGTACTTC.

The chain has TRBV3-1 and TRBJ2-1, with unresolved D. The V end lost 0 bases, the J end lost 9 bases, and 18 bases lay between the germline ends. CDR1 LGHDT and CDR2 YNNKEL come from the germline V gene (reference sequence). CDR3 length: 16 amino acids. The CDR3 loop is CASSQDQSWSAVEQFF. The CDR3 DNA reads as TGTGCCAGCAGCCAAGATCAAAGCTGGAGCGCGGTTGAGCAGTTCTTC.

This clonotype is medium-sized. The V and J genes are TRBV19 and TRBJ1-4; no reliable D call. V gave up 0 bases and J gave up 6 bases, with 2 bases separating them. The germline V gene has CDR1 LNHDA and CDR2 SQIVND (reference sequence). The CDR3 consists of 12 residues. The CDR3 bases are TGTGCCAGTAGTATAGAGGATGAAAAACTGTTTTTT. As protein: CASSIEDEKLFF. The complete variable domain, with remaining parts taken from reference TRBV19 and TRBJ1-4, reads DGGITQSPKYLFRKEGQNVTLSCEQNLNHDAMYWYRQDPGQGLRLIYYSQIVNDFQKGDIAEGYSVSREKKESFPLTVTSAQKNPTAFYLCASSIEDEKLFFGSGTQLSVL.

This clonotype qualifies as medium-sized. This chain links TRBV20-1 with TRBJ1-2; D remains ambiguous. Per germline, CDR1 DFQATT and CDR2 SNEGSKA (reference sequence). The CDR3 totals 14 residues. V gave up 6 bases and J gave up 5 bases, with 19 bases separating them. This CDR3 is CSARHLRTLYGYTF. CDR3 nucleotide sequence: TGCAGTGCGCGACACTTGCGGACGCTATATGGCTACACCTTC.

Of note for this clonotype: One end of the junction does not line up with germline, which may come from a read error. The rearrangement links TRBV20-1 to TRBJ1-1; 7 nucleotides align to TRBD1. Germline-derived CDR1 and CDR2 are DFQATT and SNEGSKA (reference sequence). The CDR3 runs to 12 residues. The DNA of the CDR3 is TGCAGTGATAGAGCTCAGGGGGGTGTAGCTTTCTTT. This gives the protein CSDRAQGGVAFF.

Here the CDR3 DNA reads TGTGCCACCATTGCGCCGGACCGGTTGATCACAGATACGCAGTATTTT. This sequence encodes CATIAPDRLITDTQYF. The chain uses TRBV24-1 and TRBJ2-3; D unclear. CDR1 is KGHDR, CDR2 SFDVKD, per germline. The CDR3 contains 16 residues. V was shortened by 8 bases and J by 2 bases, with 19 bases between the two germline ends.

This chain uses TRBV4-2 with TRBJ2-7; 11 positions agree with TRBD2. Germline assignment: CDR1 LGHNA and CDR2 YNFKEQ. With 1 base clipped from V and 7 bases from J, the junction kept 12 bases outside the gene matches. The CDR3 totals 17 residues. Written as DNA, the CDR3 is TGTGCCAGCAGCCAAGCAACGGTCCTAGCTAGCGGGGGGGAGCAGTACTTC. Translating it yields CASSQATVLASGGEQYF.

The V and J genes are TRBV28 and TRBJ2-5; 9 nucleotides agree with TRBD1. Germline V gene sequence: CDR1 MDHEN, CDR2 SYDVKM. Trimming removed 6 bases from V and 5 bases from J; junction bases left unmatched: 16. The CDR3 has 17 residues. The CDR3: CASRPTIRTGDWETQYF. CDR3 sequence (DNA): TGTGCCAGCAGGCCTACCATTAGGACAGGGGACTGGGAGACCCAGTACTTC.

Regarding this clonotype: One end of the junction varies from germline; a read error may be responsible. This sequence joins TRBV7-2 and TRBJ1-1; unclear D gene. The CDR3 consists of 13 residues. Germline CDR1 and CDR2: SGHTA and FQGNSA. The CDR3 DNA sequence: TGTGCCAGCAGCCTACGGGTGAAAACTGAAGCTTTCTTT. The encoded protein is CASSLRVKTEAFF.

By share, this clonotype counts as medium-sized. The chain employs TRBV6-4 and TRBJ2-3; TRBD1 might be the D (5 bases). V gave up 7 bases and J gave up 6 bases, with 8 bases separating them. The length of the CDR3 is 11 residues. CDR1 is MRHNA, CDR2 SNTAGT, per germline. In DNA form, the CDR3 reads TGTGCCAGCAACAGGCCGGATACGCAGTATTTT. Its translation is CASNRPDTQYF.

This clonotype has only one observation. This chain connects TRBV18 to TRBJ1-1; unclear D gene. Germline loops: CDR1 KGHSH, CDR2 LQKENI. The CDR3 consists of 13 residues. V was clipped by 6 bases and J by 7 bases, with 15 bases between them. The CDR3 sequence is CASSASVQGEAFF. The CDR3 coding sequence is TGTGCCAGCTCGGCATCAGTCCAAGGTGAAGCTTTCTTT.

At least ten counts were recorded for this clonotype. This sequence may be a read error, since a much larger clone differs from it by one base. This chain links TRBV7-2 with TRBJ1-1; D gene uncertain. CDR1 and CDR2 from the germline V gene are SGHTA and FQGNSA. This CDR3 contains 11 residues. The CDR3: CACSFEAEAFF. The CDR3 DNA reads TGTGCCTGCAGCTTTGAGGCTGAAGCTTTCTTT.

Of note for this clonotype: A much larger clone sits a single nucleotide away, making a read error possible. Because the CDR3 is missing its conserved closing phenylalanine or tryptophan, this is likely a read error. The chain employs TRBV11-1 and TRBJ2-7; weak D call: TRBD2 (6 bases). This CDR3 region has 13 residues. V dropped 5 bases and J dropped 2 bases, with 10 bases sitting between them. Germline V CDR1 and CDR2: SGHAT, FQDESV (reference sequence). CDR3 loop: CASSPWTTYEQYS. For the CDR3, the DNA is TGTGCCAGCAGCCCATGGACTACCTACGAGCAGTACTCC.

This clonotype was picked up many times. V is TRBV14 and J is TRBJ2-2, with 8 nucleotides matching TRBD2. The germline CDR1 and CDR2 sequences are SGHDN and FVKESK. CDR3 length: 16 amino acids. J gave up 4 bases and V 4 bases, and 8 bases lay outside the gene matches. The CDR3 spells CASSPISGTRTGELFF. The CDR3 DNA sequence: TGTGCCAGCAGCCCAATTAGCGGGACCCGCACCGGGGAGCTGTTTTTT.